The clone carrying this T cell receptor (beta chain) was seen once. Original processing notes: Using reference gene primer amplification, nucleated cell counts were estimated. Here immunoSEQ multiplex PCR was the method, and the copy in TCRdb shows in-frame clones only, minus some. V and J calls and clone size are as listed in that table; D and trimming were resolved from the DNA. The table records 65,000 to 70,000 clones, approximately 93% of them present only once. This specimen belongs to a study of blood T cell repertoires in COVID-19. This CDR3 has 13 residues. Trimming cost V 10 bases and J 0 bases, with 11 bases left between them. Germline CDR1 is SGHDN and CDR2 is FVKESK.

The sample was peripheral blood. The J gene is TRBJ2-3, the V gene TRBV14, with D perhaps matching TRBD2 (6 bases). The TCR was taken from a man in his 70s with active COVID-19. Here the CDR3 reads CATRRGSTDTQYF. The CDR3, as DNA: TGTGCCACCAGGCGGGGAAGCACAGATACGCAGTATTTT.